Listed below are T cell receptor beta chains from one sample, sequenced in a study of T-cell memory formation after mild COVID-19. TCRdb re-derived calls from the 5' RACE reads in MiXCR, one entry per CDR3 protein. The table has about 290,000 distinct CDR3 sequences, less than 20% seen once. Sequencing was performed on PBMCs or a T cell subset sorted from them (not recorded which). The source of these receptors is a man between 18 and 35 years old who had mild COVID-19 (a few samples of this study predate the infection). Cell type and time point are not known. CDR3s include the opening cysteine and the closing phenylalanine or tryptophan. Fields, in order: D gene, clone size, V gene, J gene, CDR3 protein, CDR3 DNA. A D gene is named only where the DNA matches it firmly. Size tells how often a clone was seen (once, few, many) or the class of an expanded clone, and some rows leave it out.

D gene: TRBD1; clone size: many; V gene: TRBV7-2; J gene: TRBJ2-1; CDR3 protein: CASSFGTGGKQFF; CDR3 DNA: TGTGCCAGCAGCTTCGGGACAGGGGGGAAGCAGTTCTTC
D gene: .; clone size: few; V gene: TRBV18; J gene: TRBJ2-5; CDR3 protein: CASSPYTRQETQYF; CDR3 DNA: TGTGCCAGCTCACCTTACACACGCCAAGAGACCCAGTACTTC
D gene: .; clone size: many; V gene: TRBV5-6; J gene: TRBJ2-7; CDR3 protein: CASSLRTGMGEQYF; CDR3 DNA: TGTGCCAGCAGCTTACGAACAGGGATGGGGGAGCAGTACTTC
D gene: .; clone size: .; V gene: TRBV7-9; J gene: TRBJ2-2; CDR3 protein: CASSLVWTTGGELFF; CDR3 DNA: TGTGCCAGCAGCTTAGTGTGGACAACTGGCGGGGAGCTGTTTTTT
D gene: .; clone size: few; V gene: TRBV4-1; J gene: TRBJ1-2; CDR3 protein: CASSQLKGPNYGYTF; CDR3 DNA: TGCGCCAGCAGCCAGCTTAAAGGGCCTAACTATGGCTACACCTTC
D gene: TRBD2; clone size: .; V gene: TRBV10-3; J gene: TRBJ2-1; CDR3 protein: CAISGGLALYNEQFF; CDR3 DNA: TGTGCCATCAGTGGCGGACTAGCCCTATACAATGAGCAGTTCTTC
D gene: .; clone size: .; V gene: TRBV6-2/TRBV6-3; J gene: TRBJ1-1; CDR3 protein: CASREPTALNTEAFF; CDR3 DNA: TGTGCCAGCAGAGAACCCACAGCTCTGAACACTGAAGCTTTCTTT
D gene: .; clone size: .; V gene: TRBV6-2/TRBV6-3; J gene: TRBJ2-2; CDR3 protein: CASSYGVNTGELFF; CDR3 DNA: TGTGCCAGCAGTTACGGGGTCAACACCGGGGAGCTGTTTTTT
D gene: .; clone size: many; V gene: TRBV27; J gene: TRBJ2-3; CDR3 protein: CASSLGGQDTQYF; CDR3 DNA: TGTGCCAGCAGTTTAGGGGGTCAAGATACGCAGTATTTT
D gene: .; clone size: many; V gene: TRBV5-1; J gene: TRBJ2-1; CDR3 protein: CASSFEGKDNEQFF; CDR3 DNA: TGCGCCAGCAGCTTCGAAGGGAAGGACAATGAGCAGTTCTTC
D gene: .; clone size: few; V gene: TRBV4-3; J gene: TRBJ1-1; CDR3 protein: CASSQEPRENTEAFF; CDR3 DNA: TGCGCCAGCAGCCAAGAACCCAGGGAGAATACTGAAGCTTTCTTT
D gene: .; clone size: .; V gene: TRBV7-9; J gene: TRBJ1-1; CDR3 protein: CASSPLTEAFF; CDR3 DNA: TGTGCCAGCAGCCCACTCACTGAAGCTTTCTTT
D gene: TRBD2; clone size: .; V gene: TRBV4-2; J gene: TRBJ2-2; CDR3 protein: CASSRGLAGNTGELFF; CDR3 DNA: TGTGCCAGCAGCCGAGGACTAGCGGGGAACACCGGGGAGCTGTTTTTT
D gene: .; clone size: few; V gene: TRBV20-1; J gene: TRBJ1-1; CDR3 protein: CSAHSDEAFF; CDR3 DNA: TGCAGTGCTCACTCCGATGAAGCTTTCTTT
D gene: .; clone size: .; V gene: TRBV9; J gene: TRBJ2-3; CDR3 protein: CASSVVPTPTDTQYF; CDR3 DNA: TGTGCCAGCAGCGTAGTCCCTACACCCACAGATACGCAGTATTTT
D gene: .; clone size: few; V gene: TRBV7-8; J gene: TRBJ2-3; CDR3 protein: CASSSARLTVSTDTQYF; CDR3 DNA: TGTGCCAGCAGCTCCGCCCGCCTGACAGTCTCCACAGATACGCAGTATTTT
D gene: .; clone size: .; V gene: TRBV6-5; J gene: TRBJ2-3; CDR3 protein: CASSEEQGGKDTQYF; CDR3 DNA: TGTGCCAGCAGTGAAGAACAGGGGGGGAAAGATACGCAGTATTTT
D gene: TRBD2; clone size: .; V gene: TRBV10-3; J gene: TRBJ2-3; CDR3 protein: CATGLAGGDTQYF; CDR3 DNA: TGTGCCACGGGACTAGCGGGCGGTGATACGCAGTATTTT
D gene: .; clone size: few; V gene: TRBV28; J gene: TRBJ1-5; CDR3 protein: CASSSRWANQPQHF; CDR3 DNA: TGTGCCAGCAGTTCACGGTGGGCCAATCAGCCCCAGCATTTT
D gene: .; clone size: .; V gene: TRBV27; J gene: TRBJ2-7; CDR3 protein: CASRTQRGEQYF; CDR3 DNA: TGTGCCAGTCGGACGCAGAGAGGTGAGCAGTACTTC
D gene: .; clone size: few; V gene: TRBV29-1; J gene: TRBJ1-2; CDR3 protein: CSVGQTNYGYTF; CDR3 DNA: TGCAGCGTTGGACAGACGAACTATGGCTACACCTTC
D gene: TRBD1; clone size: few; V gene: TRBV5-4; J gene: TRBJ2-7; CDR3 protein: CASSSGQPSYEQYF; CDR3 DNA: TGTGCCAGCAGCTCGGGACAGCCCTCCTACGAGCAGTACTTC
D gene: TRBD1; clone size: .; V gene: TRBV12-3/TRBV12-4; J gene: TRBJ1-6; CDR3 protein: CASTGTGDRSPLHF; CDR3 DNA: TGTGCCAGCACCGGGACAGGGGATCGCTCACCCCTCCACTTT
D gene: TRBD1; clone size: few; V gene: TRBV5-1; J gene: TRBJ1-3; CDR3 protein: CASSPGGHSGNTIYF; CDR3 DNA: TGCGCCAGCAGCCCAGGGGGCCACTCTGGAAACACCATATATTTT
D gene: .; clone size: few; V gene: TRBV25-1; J gene: TRBJ2-2; CDR3 protein: CASSKRNLNTGELFF; CDR3 DNA: TGTGCCAGCAGTAAAAGGAATCTGAACACCGGGGAGCTGTTTTTT
D gene: TRBD1; clone size: few; V gene: TRBV2; J gene: TRBJ1-1; CDR3 protein: CASRHGGTGEAFF; CDR3 DNA: TGTGCCAGCAGACATGGGGGGACAGGTGAAGCTTTCTTT
D gene: .; clone size: few; V gene: TRBV30; J gene: TRBJ2-5; CDR3 protein: CAWSGAETQYF; CDR3 DNA: TGTGCCTGGAGTGGGGCCGAGACCCAGTACTTC
D gene: .; clone size: few; V gene: TRBV7-2; J gene: TRBJ2-2; CDR3 protein: CASSLVLVTGELFF; CDR3 DNA: TGTGCCAGCAGCTTAGTTTTGGTAACCGGGGAGCTGTTTTTT
D gene: .; clone size: few; V gene: TRBV6-5; J gene: TRBJ2-4; CDR3 protein: CASSSGLTNIQYF; CDR3 DNA: TGTGCCAGCAGTTCAGGGTTGACTAACATTCAGTACTTC
D gene: .; clone size: .; V gene: TRBV9; J gene: TRBJ2-2; CDR3 protein: CASSDEGRDTGELFF; CDR3 DNA: TGTGCCAGCAGCGACGAGGGCAGGGACACCGGGGAGCTGTTTTTT
D gene: TRBD1; clone size: .; V gene: TRBV14; J gene: TRBJ2-5; CDR3 protein: CASSQLGQGDQETQYF; CDR3 DNA: TGTGCCAGCAGCCAACTAGGCCAGGGGGACCAAGAGACCCAGTACTTC
D gene: TRBD1; clone size: .; V gene: TRBV9; J gene: TRBJ2-3; CDR3 protein: CASSVEGAVSTDTQYF; CDR3 DNA: TGTGCCAGCAGCGTAGAGGGGGCGGTAAGCACAGATACGCAGTATTTT
D gene: .; clone size: .; V gene: TRBV29-1; J gene: TRBJ2-7; CDR3 protein: CSVVRTNSYEQYF; CDR3 DNA: TGCAGCGTTGTAAGGACAAATTCCTACGAGCAGTACTTC
D gene: .; clone size: .; V gene: TRBV29-1; J gene: TRBJ1-1; CDR3 protein: CSVAAAGTEAFF; CDR3 DNA: TGCAGCGTTGCAGCTGCGGGGACAGAAGCTTTCTTT
D gene: .; clone size: few; V gene: TRBV6-5; J gene: TRBJ1-5; CDR3 protein: CASSYRAQQPQHF; CDR3 DNA: TGTGCCAGCAGTTACCGGGCCCAACAGCCCCAGCATTTT
D gene: .; clone size: few; V gene: TRBV9; J gene: TRBJ1-5; CDR3 protein: CASSRGGISNQPQHF; CDR3 DNA: TGTGCCAGCAGCCGTGGGGGGATTAGCAATCAGCCCCAGCATTTT
D gene: .; clone size: .; V gene: TRBV12-3/TRBV12-4; J gene: TRBJ1-2; CDR3 protein: CASSLADIYTF; CDR3 DNA: TGTGCCAGCAGTTTAGCGGACATCTACACCTTC
D gene: TRBD1; clone size: few; V gene: TRBV12-3/TRBV12-4; J gene: TRBJ2-1; CDR3 protein: CASSWGQAGSYNEQFF; CDR3 DNA: TGTGCCAGCAGTTGGGGACAGGCCGGCTCCTACAATGAGCAGTTCTTC
D gene: .; clone size: .; V gene: TRBV6-5; J gene: TRBJ1-2; CDR3 protein: CASRRTAKYYGYTF; CDR3 DNA: TGTGCCAGCCGTCGGACGGCAAAATACTATGGCTACACCTTC
D gene: .; clone size: .; V gene: TRBV5-6; J gene: TRBJ1-1; CDR3 protein: CASSFRDLPLKAFF; CDR3 DNA: TGTGCCAGCAGCTTCAGGGATCTCCCACTGAAAGCTTTCTTT
D gene: .; clone size: .; V gene: TRBV29-1; J gene: TRBJ1-1; CDR3 protein: CSVDRRATEAFF; CDR3 DNA: TGCAGCGTCGACAGGAGGGCGACTGAAGCTTTCTTT
D gene: .; clone size: few; V gene: TRBV5-5; J gene: TRBJ2-3; CDR3 protein: CASSLTQYSTDTQYF; CDR3 DNA: TGTGCCAGCAGCCTCACCCAGTATAGCACAGATACGCAGTATTTT
D gene: .; clone size: few; V gene: TRBV7-6; J gene: TRBJ2-3; CDR3 protein: CASSPYQGTDTQYF; CDR3 DNA: TGTGCCAGCAGCCCTTACCAGGGCACAGATACGCAGTATTTT
D gene: .; clone size: .; V gene: TRBV6-5; J gene: TRBJ2-3; CDR3 protein: CASSDVARTDTQYF; CDR3 DNA: TGTGCCAGCAGCGACGTGGCACGCACAGATACGCAGTATTTT
D gene: .; clone size: few; V gene: TRBV7-9; J gene: TRBJ2-1; CDR3 protein: CASKRGGVEQFF; CDR3 DNA: TGTGCCAGCAAACGAGGGGGAGTTGAGCAGTTCTTC
D gene: TRBD1; clone size: few; V gene: TRBV19; J gene: TRBJ1-2; CDR3 protein: CASSAGQGRYGYTF; CDR3 DNA: TGTGCCAGTAGTGCTGGACAGGGACGCTATGGCTACACCTTC